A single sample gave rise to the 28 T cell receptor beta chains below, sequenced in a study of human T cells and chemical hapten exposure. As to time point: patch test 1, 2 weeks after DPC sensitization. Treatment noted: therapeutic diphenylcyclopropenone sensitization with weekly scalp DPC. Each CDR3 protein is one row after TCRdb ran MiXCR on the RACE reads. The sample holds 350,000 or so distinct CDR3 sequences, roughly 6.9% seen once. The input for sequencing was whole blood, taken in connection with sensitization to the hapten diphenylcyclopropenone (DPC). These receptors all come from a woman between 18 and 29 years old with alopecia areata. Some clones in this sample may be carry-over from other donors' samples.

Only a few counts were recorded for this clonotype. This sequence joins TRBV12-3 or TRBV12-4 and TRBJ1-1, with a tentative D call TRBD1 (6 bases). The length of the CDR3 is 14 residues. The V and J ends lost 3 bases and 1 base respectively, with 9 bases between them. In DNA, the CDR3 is TGTGCCAGCAGTTTCCAGGGGCAGAACACTGAAGCTTTCTTT. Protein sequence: CASSFQGQNTEAFF.

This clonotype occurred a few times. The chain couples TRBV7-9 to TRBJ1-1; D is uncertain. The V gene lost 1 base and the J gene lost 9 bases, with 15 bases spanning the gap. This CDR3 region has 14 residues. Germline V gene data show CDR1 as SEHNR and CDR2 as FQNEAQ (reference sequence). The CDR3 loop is CASSLVEGSPKAFF. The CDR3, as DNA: TGTGCCAGCAGCTTAGTCGAAGGTTCCCCAAAAGCTTTCTTT. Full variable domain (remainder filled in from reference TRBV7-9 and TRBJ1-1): DTGVSQNPRHKITKRGQNVTFRCDPISEHNRLYWYRQTLGQGPEFLTYFQNEAQLEKSRLLSDRFSAERPKGSFSTLEIQRTEQGDSAMYLCASSLVEGSPKAFFGQGTRLTVV.

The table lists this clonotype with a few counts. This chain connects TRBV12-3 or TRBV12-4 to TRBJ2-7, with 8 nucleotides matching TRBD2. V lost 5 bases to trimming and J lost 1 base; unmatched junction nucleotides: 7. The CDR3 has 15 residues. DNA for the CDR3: TGTGCCAGCAGTCCGGGCGGGGGGCTATCCTACGAGCAGTACTTC. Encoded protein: CASSPGGGLSYEQYF.

CDR3 region: CSASNARVASQPQHF. In nucleotides, the CDR3 is TGCAGTGCTAGTAATGCCAGGGTAGCGAGTCAGCCCCAGCATTTT. The rearrangement uses TRBV20-1 and TRBJ1-5; TRBD1 is a possible D gene (5 bases). Germline loops: CDR1 DFQATT, CDR2 SNEGSKA (reference sequence). Trimming shortened V by 3 bases and J by 6 bases, and 18 bases separated the two germline ends. CDR3 length equals 15 residues.

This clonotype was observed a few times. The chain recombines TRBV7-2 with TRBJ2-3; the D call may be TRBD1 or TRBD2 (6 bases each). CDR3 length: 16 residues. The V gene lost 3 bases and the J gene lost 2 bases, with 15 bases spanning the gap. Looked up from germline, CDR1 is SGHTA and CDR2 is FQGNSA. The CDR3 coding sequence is TGTGCCAGCAGCTTCCTCATCGGGGGCTCCACAGATACGCAGTATTTT. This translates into CASSFLIGGSTDTQYF.

CDR3 residues: CASSLLFPGRSGDTQYF. The CDR3 coding sequence is TGTGCCAGCAGCTTGTTGTTTCCAGGGAGGAGCGGAGATACGCAGTATTTT. The chain uses TRBV5-5 and TRBJ2-3; TRBD2 is a possible D gene (6 bases). The CDR3 spans 17 residues. The germline V and J ends were trimmed by 1 base and 5 bases, with 20 bases remaining between them. Germline V gene sequence: CDR1 SGHKS, CDR2 YYEKEE (reference sequence). Based on the CDR3 plus reference TRBV5-5 and TRBJ2-3, the full variable domain is DAGVTQSPTHLIKTRGQQVTLRCSPISGHKSVSWYQQVLGQGPQFIFQYYEKEERGRGNFPDRFSARQFPNYSSELNVNALLLGDSALYLCASSLLFPGRSGDTQYFGPGTRLTVL.

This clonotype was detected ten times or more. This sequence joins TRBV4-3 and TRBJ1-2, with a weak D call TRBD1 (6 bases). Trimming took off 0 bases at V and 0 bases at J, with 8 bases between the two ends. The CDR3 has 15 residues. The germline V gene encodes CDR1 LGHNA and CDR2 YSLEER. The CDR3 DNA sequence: TGCGCCAGCAGCCAAGACAGGGGATCTAACTATGGCTACACCTTC. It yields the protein CASSQDRGSNYGYTF.

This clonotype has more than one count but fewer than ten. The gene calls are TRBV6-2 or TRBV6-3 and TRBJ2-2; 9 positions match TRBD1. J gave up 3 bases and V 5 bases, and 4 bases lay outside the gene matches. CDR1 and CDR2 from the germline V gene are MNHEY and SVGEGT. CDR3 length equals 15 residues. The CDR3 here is CASSPGDRDTGELFF. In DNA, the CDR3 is TGTGCCAGCAGTCCTGGGGACAGGGACACCGGGGAGCTGTTTTTT.

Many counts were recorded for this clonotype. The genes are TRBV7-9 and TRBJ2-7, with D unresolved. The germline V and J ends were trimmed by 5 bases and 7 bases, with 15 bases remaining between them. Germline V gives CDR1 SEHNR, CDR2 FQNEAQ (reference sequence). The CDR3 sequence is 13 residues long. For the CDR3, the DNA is TGTGCCAGCAGCCTCAACACGGGTGCTGAGCAGTACTTC. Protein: CASSLNTGAEQYF.

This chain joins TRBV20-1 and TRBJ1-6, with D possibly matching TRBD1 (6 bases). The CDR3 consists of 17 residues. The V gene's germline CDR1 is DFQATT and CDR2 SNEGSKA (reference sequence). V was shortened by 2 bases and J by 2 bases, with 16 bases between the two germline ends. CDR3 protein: CSARRVGGRPYNSPLHF. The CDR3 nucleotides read TGCAGTGCTAGACGAGTGGGGGGGCGCCCCTATAATTCACCCCTCCACTTT.

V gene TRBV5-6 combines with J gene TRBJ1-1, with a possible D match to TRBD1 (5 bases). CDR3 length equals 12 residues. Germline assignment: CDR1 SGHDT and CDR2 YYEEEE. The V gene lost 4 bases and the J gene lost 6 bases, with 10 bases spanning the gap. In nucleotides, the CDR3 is TGTGCCAGCAGCCGCAGGGTATCTGAAGCTTTCTTT. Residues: CASSRRVSEAFF. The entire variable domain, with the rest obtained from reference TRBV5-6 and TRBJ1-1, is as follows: DAGVTQSPTHLIKTRGQQVTLRCSPKSGHDTVSWYQQALGQGPQFIFQYYEEEERQRGNFPDRFSGHQFPNYSSELNVNALLLGDSALYLCASSRRVSEAFFGQGTRLTVV.

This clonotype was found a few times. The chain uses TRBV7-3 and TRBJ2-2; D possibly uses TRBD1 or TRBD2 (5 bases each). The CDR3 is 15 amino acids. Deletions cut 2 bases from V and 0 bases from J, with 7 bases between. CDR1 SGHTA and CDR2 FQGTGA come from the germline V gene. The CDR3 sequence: CASSLEGTNTGELFF. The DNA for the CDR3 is TGTGCCAGCAGCTTAGAGGGGACGAACACCGGGGAGCTGTTTTTT.

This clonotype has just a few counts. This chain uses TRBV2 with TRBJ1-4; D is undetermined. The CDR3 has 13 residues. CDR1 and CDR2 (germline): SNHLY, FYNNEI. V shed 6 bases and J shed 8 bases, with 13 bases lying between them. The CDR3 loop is CASSPLGFEKLFF. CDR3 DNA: TGTGCCAGCAGCCCGTTGGGGTTCGAAAAACTGTTTTTT.

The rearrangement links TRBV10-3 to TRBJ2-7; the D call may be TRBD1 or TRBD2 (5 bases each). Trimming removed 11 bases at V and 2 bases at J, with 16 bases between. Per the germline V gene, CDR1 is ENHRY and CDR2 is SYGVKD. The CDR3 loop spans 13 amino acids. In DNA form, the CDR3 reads TGTGCCGCCCGAGGGGACGGTGCCTACGAGCAGTACTTC. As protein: CAARGDGAYEQYF.

CDR3 coding DNA: TGTGCCAGCAGCTACGGGACAGCGAATGAGCAGTTCTTC. Translated: CASSYGTANEQFF. The rearrangement joins TRBV7-2 to TRBJ2-1, with 7 nucleotides matching TRBD1. Germline V gene sequence: CDR1 SGHTA, CDR2 FQGNSA. Trimming at V came to 4 bases and at J to 7 bases, leaving 4 bases not matched to a gene. CDR3 length: 13 residues.

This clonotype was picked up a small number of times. The CDR3 DNA is TGTGCCAGCAGTCGGGACGGAAAGAACTATGGCTACACCTTC. This encodes CASSRDGKNYGYTF. The rearrangement links TRBV6-5 to TRBJ1-2, with a tentative D call TRBD1 (5 bases). V lost 5 bases to trimming and J lost 2 bases, with 12 bases between them. The CDR3 has 14 residues. The germline gives CDR1 MNHEY, CDR2 SVGAGI.

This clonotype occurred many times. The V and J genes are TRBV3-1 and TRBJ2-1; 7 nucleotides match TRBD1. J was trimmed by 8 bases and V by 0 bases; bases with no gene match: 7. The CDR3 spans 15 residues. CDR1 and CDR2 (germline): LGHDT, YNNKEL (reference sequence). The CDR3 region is CASSQEKGAVDEQFF. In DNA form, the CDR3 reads TGTGCCAGCAGCCAAGAAAAGGGGGCCGTCGATGAGCAGTTCTTC.

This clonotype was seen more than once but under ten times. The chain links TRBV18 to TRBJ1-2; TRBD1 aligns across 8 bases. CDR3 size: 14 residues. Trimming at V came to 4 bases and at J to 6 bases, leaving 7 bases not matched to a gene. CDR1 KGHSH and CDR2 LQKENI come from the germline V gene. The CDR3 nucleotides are TGTGCCAGCTCACTTGGGACAGGATATAATGGCTACACCTTC. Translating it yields CASSLGTGYNGYTF.

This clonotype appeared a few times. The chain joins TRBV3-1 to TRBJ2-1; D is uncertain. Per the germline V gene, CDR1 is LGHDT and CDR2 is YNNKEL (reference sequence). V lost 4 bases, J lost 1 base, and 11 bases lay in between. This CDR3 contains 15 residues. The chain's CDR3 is CASSRTLGSYNEQFF. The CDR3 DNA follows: TGTGCCAGCAGCCGGACCTTGGGGTCCTACAATGAGCAGTTCTTC.

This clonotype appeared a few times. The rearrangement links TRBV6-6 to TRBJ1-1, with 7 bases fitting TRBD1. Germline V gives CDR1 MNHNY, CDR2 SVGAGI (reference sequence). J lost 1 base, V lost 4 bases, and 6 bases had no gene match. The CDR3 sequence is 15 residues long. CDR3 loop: CASSSRQGPNTEAFF. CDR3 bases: TGTGCCAGCAGTTCGCGACAGGGTCCGAACACTGAAGCTTTCTTT.

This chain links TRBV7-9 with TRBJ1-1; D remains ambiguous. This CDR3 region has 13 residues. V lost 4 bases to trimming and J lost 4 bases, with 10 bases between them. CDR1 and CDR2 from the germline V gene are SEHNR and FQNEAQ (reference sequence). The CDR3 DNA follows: TGTGCCAGCAGCTCCGTTCGTAGCACTGAAGCTTTCTTT. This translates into CASSSVRSTEAFF.

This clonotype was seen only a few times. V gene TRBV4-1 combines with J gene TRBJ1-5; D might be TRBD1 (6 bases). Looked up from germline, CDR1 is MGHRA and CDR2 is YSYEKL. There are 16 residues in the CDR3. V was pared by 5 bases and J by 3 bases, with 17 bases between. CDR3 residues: CASSSEGGLPNQPQHF. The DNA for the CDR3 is TGCGCCAGCAGCTCCGAGGGGGGCTTACCCAATCAGCCCCAGCATTTT.

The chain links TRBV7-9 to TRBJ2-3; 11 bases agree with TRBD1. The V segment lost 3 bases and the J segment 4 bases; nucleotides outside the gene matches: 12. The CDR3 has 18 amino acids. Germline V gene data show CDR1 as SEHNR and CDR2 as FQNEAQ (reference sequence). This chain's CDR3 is CASSFSTGQGANSDTQYF. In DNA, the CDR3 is TGTGCCAGCAGCTTCTCGACAGGACAGGGGGCTAATTCAGATACGCAGTATTTT.

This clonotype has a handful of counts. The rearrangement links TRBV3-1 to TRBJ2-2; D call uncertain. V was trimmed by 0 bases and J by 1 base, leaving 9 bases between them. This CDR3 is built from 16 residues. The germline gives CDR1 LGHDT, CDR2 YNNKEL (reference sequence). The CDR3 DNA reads TGTGCCAGCAGCCAAGATCCCCTATTGAACACCGGGGAGCTGTTTTTT. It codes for CASSQDPLLNTGELFF.

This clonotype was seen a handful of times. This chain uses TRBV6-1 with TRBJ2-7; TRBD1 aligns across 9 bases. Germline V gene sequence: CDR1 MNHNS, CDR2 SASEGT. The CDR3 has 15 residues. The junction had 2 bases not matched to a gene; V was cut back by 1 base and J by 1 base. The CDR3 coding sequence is TGTGCCAGCAGTGAAGGACAGGGGGGATCCTACGAGCAGTACTTC. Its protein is CASSEGQGGSYEQYF.

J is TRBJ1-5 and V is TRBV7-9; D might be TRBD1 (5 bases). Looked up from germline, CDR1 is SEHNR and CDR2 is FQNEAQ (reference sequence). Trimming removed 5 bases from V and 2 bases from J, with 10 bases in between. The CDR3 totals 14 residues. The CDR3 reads CASSKGVGNQPQHF. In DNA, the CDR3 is TGTGCCAGCAGCAAAGGGGTCGGCAATCAGCCCCAGCATTTT.

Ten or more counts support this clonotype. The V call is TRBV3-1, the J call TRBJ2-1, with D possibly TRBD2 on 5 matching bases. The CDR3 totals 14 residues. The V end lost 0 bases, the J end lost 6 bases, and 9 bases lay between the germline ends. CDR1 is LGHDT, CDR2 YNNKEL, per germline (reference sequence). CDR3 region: CASSQDSAVNEQFF. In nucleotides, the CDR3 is TGTGCCAGCAGCCAAGATTCAGCGGTCAATGAGCAGTTCTTC.

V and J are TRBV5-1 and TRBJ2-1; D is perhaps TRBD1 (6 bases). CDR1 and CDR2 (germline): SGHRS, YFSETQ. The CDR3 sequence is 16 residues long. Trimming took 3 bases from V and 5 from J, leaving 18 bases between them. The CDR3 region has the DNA TGCGCCAGCAGCTATACATACAGGGCCATTCACAATGAGCAGTTCTTC. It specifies CASSYTYRAIHNEQFF. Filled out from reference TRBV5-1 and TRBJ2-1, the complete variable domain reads KAGVTQTPRYLIKTRGQQVTLSCSPISGHRSVSWYQQTPGQGLQFLFEYFSETQRNKGNFPGRFSGRQFSNSRSEMNVSTLELGDSALYLCASSYTYRAIHNEQFFGPGTRLTVL.